The rows below give T cell receptor beta chains drawn from one sample of a study of blood T cells in healthy people across ages. TCRdb reanalysed the 5' RACE reads using MiXCR and keeps one entry per CDR3 protein. The table includes over 950,000 distinct CDR3 sequences, roughly two fifths detected once. Sequencing used blood. These receptors were obtained from a young man in good health. Both conserved end residues are part of each CDR3. D genes are given only for firm matches. For some rows the clone size is stated as once, few or many, or as a class when expanded; others skip it.

-	TRBJ1-1	TRBV13	-	CASSPRPGGTEAFF	TGTGCCAGCAGCCCACGCCCGGGCGGGACTGAAGCTTTCTTT
-	TRBJ1-2	TRBV5-1	TRBD1	CASTLRPTGQEEDGYTF	TGCGCCAGCACTTTGAGACCCACCGGACAGGAGGAAGATGGCTACACCTTC
-	TRBJ1-3	TRBV4-3	TRBD1	CASSQDPTGGNTIYF	TGCGCCAGCAGCCAAGATCCGACAGGGGGAAACACCATATATTTT
-	TRBJ2-1	TRBV11-2	TRBD2	CASSVSGVSFETQFF	TGTGCCAGCAGCGTTAGCGGGGTGTCCTTCGAGACCCAGTTCTTC
-	TRBJ1-1	TRBV20-1	-	CSAPTTGRSNTEAFF	TGCAGTGCTCCTACCACGGGACGGTCGAACACTGAAGCTTTCTTT
few	TRBJ1-1	TRBV20-1	-	CSANPDSLNTEAFF	TGCAGTGCTAACCCAGACAGCCTGAACACTGAAGCTTTCTTT
few	TRBJ1-2	TRBV20-1	-	CSAGEGDIYGYTF	TGCAGTGCCGGCGAGGGGGATATCTATGGCTACACCTTC
few	TRBJ1-1	TRBV5-1	TRBD1	CASSPLTGDTEAFF	TGCGCCAGCAGCCCGCTGACAGGGGACACTGAAGCTTTCTTT
-	TRBJ1-1	TRBV4-1	TRBD1	CASSQGQGRGEAFF	TGCGCCAGCAGCCAGGGACAGGGGAGAGGTGAAGCTTTCTTT
few	TRBJ2-1	TRBV28	-	CASSLFGQSSSYNEQFF	TGTGCCAGCAGTTTATTCGGACAGAGTAGCTCCTACAATGAGCAGTTCTTC